These 30 T cell receptor beta chains originate from one sample sequenced in a study of shared clonotypes between healthy human individuals. The table came from immunoSEQ multiplex PCR; TCRdb's copy has only in-frame clones and leaves some out. The sample holds some 2,500,000 clones; 80% to 95% are singletons and the top ten take approximately 0.41%. Sequencing input: naive CD4+ T cells from PBMCs. Subset: CD45RA+ positively selected. The receptors here all came from a man in his late teens or twenties in good health. Some clones in this sample may be carry-over from other donors' samples.

This chain connects TRBV5-1 to TRBJ2-5, with D possibly TRBD1 on 8 matching bases. Germline V gives CDR1 SGHRS, CDR2 YFSETQ. The CDR3 is made up of 16 amino acids. The V and J ends lost 3 bases and 9 bases respectively, with 24 bases between them. DNA of the CDR3: TGCGCCAGCAGCTCAACGACAGGGGCACTAGGGGGGGCCCAGTACTTC. Amino acids: CASSSTTGALGGAQYF.

The chain combines TRBV5-4 with TRBJ2-1; TRBD2 matches 7 bases. Trimming removed 0 bases from V and 6 bases from J; junction bases left unmatched: 9. The germline gives CDR1 SGHNT, CDR2 YYREEE (reference sequence). The CDR3 spans 16 residues. The CDR3 DNA is TGTGCCAGCAGCTTGGGGTCCCAGCGGGATGTCAATGAGCAGTTCTTC. Its translation: CASSLGSQRDVNEQFF.

The chain uses TRBV28 and TRBJ1-3; D is uncertain. The CDR3 is made up of 15 amino acids. Germline values: CDR1 MDHEN, CDR2 SYDVKM. With 6 bases removed from V and 4 bases from J, the gap between germline ends came to 16 bases. CDR3 sequence: CASSTPFATGNTIYF. The CDR3 DNA sequence: TGTGCCAGCAGCACCCCTTTTGCTACGGGAAACACCATATATTTT.

The gene calls are TRBV6-1 and TRBJ2-7; no firm D call. Trimming shortened V by 2 bases and J by 5 bases, and 7 bases separated the two germline ends. This CDR3 is built from 12 residues. Germline V gene data show CDR1 as MNHNS and CDR2 as SASEGT. CDR3 nucleotides: TGTGCCAGCAGTGAAACGTGGAACGAGCAGTACTTC. Residues: CASSETWNEQYF.

This clone was found once. This chain links TRBV7-9 with TRBJ1-4; D uncertain. With 5 bases removed from V and 5 bases from J, the gap between germline ends came to 15 bases. The CDR3 runs to 15 residues. Germline values: CDR1 SEHNR, CDR2 FQNEAQ (reference sequence). DNA of the CDR3: TGTGCCAGCAGCATTACGCTGGCCAACAATGAAAAACTGTTTTTT. Its translation: CASSITLANNEKLFF.

This clone was recorded only once. The chain combines TRBV5-1 with TRBJ2-1, with 10 bases matching TRBD2. This CDR3 region has 15 residues. The ends lost 4 bases at V and 8 bases at J; junction bases unmatched: 9. The germline V gene encodes CDR1 SGHRS and CDR2 YFSETQ. CDR3 sequence: CASSDRLAGIDEQFF. The CDR3 DNA is TGCGCCAGCAGCGATCGACTAGCGGGTATCGATGAGCAGTTCTTC.

The chain recombines TRBV19 with TRBJ2-7; no clear D gene. This CDR3 has 11 residues. Trimming shortened V by 5 bases and J by 3 bases, and 5 bases separated the two germline ends. Germline CDR1 reads LNHDA; CDR2 reads SQIVND (reference sequence). CDR3 nucleotide sequence: TGTGCCAGTAGTTCTTACTACGAGCAGTACTTC. Amino acid sequence: CASSSYYEQYF. The variable domain in full, completed from reference TRBV19 and TRBJ2-7, reads DGGITQSPKYLFRKEGQNVTLSCEQNLNHDAMYWYRQDPGQGLRLIYYSQIVNDFQKGDIAEGYSVSREKKESFPLTVTSAQKNPTAFYLCASSSYYEQYFGPGTRLTVT.

The chain employs TRBV7-9 and TRBJ1-1, with D possibly matching TRBD1 (5 bases). The CDR3 loop spans 13 amino acids. Germline V gene data show CDR1 as SEHNR and CDR2 as FQNEAQ (reference sequence). Trimming left V 5 bases short and J 1 base short, with 8 bases between. The CDR3 nucleotides read TGTGCCAGCAGCATCGGACAGAACACTGAAGCTTTCTTT. It is translated as CASSIGQNTEAFF.

Points on this clone: The sample contains more than one DNA sequence encoding this CDR3. V usage is TRBV2 and J usage is TRBJ2-1, with D uncertain. Deletions cut 4 bases from V and 9 bases from J, with 7 bases between. The CDR3 extends over 11 amino acids. Germline V CDR1 and CDR2: SNHLY, FYNNEI. The CDR3 sequence is CASSAWTEQFF. In nucleotides, the CDR3 is TGTGCCAGCAGTGCTTGGACTGAGCAGTTCTTC.

The chain employs TRBV6-6 and TRBJ1-2; D ambiguous. The CDR3 covers 12 residues. V lost 7 bases, J lost 8 bases, and 14 bases lay in between. Germline CDR1 is MNHNY and CDR2 is SVGAGI (reference sequence). The CDR3 loop reads CASTLGSMGYTF. The CDR3 DNA reads TGTGCCAGCACCCTCGGTTCTATGGGCTACACCTTC.

The chain uses TRBV7-9 and TRBJ2-3; D remains ambiguous. With 1 base removed from V and 4 bases from J, the gap between germline ends came to 6 bases. Germline V CDR1 and CDR2: SEHNR, FQNEAQ (reference sequence). The length of the CDR3 is 13 residues. The CDR3 region has the DNA TGTGCCAGCAGCTTAGACTTCCCAGATACGCAGTATTTT. Amino acid sequence: CASSLDFPDTQYF. The full variable domain, rest sourced from reference TRBV7-9 and TRBJ2-3, is DTGVSQNPRHKITKRGQNVTFRCDPISEHNRLYWYRQTLGQGPEFLTYFQNEAQLEKSRLLSDRFSAERPKGSFSTLEIQRTEQGDSAMYLCASSLDFPDTQYFGPGTRLTVL.

V gene TRBV27 combines with J gene TRBJ1-1; D is perhaps TRBD1 (6 bases). Germline CDR1 and CDR2: MNHEY and SMNVEV (reference sequence). Trimming took off 4 bases at V and 1 base at J, with 16 bases between the two ends. The CDR3 spans 16 residues. CDR3 bases: TGTGCCAGCAGTTGGGCCCGGGGGGGCTCGAACACTGAAGCTTTCTTT. Protein: CASSWARGGSNTEAFF.

This clone has just a few counts. The chain combines TRBV28 with TRBJ1-1; maybe TRBD1 (5 bases). The CDR3 covers 16 residues. Germline CDR1 is MDHEN and CDR2 is SYDVKM. Trimming removed 4 bases from V and 1 base from J, with 16 bases in between. CDR3 protein: CASSSSHRRGNTEAFF. The CDR3 nucleotides are TGTGCCAGCAGTTCTTCCCACAGGCGAGGGAACACTGAAGCTTTCTTT.

V usage is TRBV4-1 and J usage is TRBJ1-4; D is unresolved. Germline CDR1 is MGHRA and CDR2 is YSYEKL. The CDR3 has 15 residues. Trimming removed 1 base at V and 4 bases at J, with 10 bases between. Here the CDR3 reads CASSQVGSFNEKLFF. The DNA of the CDR3 is TGCGCCAGCAGCCAAGTCGGGTCCTTTAATGAAAAACTGTTTTTT.

This clone was detected once. The V and J genes are TRBV5-8 and TRBJ2-1; D is undetermined. Trimming stripped 7 bases from V and 4 bases from J, with 6 bases between. From germline, CDR1 is SGHTS and CDR2 YDEGEE. This CDR3 region has 11 residues. CDR3 sequence (DNA): TGTGCCAGCGCCGAGTACAATGAGCAGTTCTTC. Protein: CASAEYNEQFF.

Turning to this clone: In the same sample, other DNA sequences code for this CDR3. The chain recombines TRBV7-3 with TRBJ2-3; no clear D. The CDR3 covers 13 residues. Germline V gene sequence: CDR1 SGHTA, CDR2 FQGTGA. Trimming stripped 4 bases from V and 0 bases from J, with 5 bases between. The CDR3 spells CASSSGSTDTQYF. CDR3 nucleotides: TGTGCCAGCAGCTCCGGTAGCACAGATACGCAGTATTTT.

The V call is TRBV11-2, the J call TRBJ2-7, with D perhaps TRBD2 (6 bases). The length of the CDR3 is 16 residues. The V gene lost 0 bases and the J gene lost 2 bases, with 14 bases spanning the gap. Germline V gene data show CDR1 as SGHAT and CDR2 as FQNNGV. The chain's CDR3 is CASSLEGGGQPYEQYF. The CDR3 DNA sequence: TGTGCCAGCAGCTTAGAGGGGGGTGGGCAACCCTACGAGCAGTACTTC.

With regard to this clone: This same CDR3 is encoded by further DNA sequences in the sample. The chain employs TRBV2 and TRBJ1-5, with D unclear. The ends were cut back, 4 bases at V and 2 bases at J, with 6 bases in the middle. CDR1 and CDR2 (germline): SNHLY, FYNNEI. This CDR3 spans 13 amino acids. This chain's CDR3 is CASSAEGNQPQHF. CDR3 coding DNA: TGTGCCAGCAGTGCGGAGGGCAATCAGCCCCAGCATTTT.

The J gene is TRBJ2-7, the V gene TRBV28; 8 nucleotides agree with TRBD1. The CDR3 runs to 15 residues. In germline, CDR1 is MDHEN, CDR2 SYDVKM. Unmatched junction bases numbered 6, after V lost 2 bases and J lost 3 bases. CDR3 DNA: TGTGCCAGCAGTTTAAGGTCCAGGGGGCTCTACGAGCAGTACTTC. It codes for CASSLRSRGLYEQYF.

The V call is TRBV7-8, the J call TRBJ1-3; D is unresolved. V was trimmed by 6 bases and J by 0 bases, leaving 9 bases between them. In germline, CDR1 is SGHVS, CDR2 FQNEAQ. The CDR3 runs 14 residues. The CDR3 reads CASSRGYSGNTIYF. CDR3 DNA: TGTGCCAGCAGTCGGGGATACTCTGGAAACACCATATATTTT.

CDR3 sequence: CASSQGTSETQYF. The CDR3 coding sequence is TGTGCCAGCAGCCAGGGAACGTCAGAGACCCAGTACTTC. J is TRBJ2-5 and V is TRBV14; D is ambiguous. Trimming cost V 3 bases and J 4 bases, with 9 bases left between them. The CDR3 loop spans 13 amino acids. Germline lookup yields CDR1 SGHDN and CDR2 FVKESK. Complete variable domain (other parts from reference TRBV14 and TRBJ2-5): EAGVTQFPSHSVIEKGQTVTLRCDPISGHDNLYWYRRVMGKEIKFLLHFVKESKQDESGMPNNRFLAERTGGTYSTLKVQPAELEDSGVYFCASSQGTSETQYFGPGTRLLVL.

This chain links TRBV5-1 with TRBJ2-7; 7 bases fit TRBD1. Trimming cost V 4 bases and J 3 bases; bases outside gene matches: 7. The germline V gene has CDR1 SGHRS and CDR2 YFSETQ. This CDR3 spans 14 amino acids. DNA for the CDR3: TGCGCCAGCAGCAAAGACAGGGCAGTCTACGAGCAGTACTTC. This translates into CASSKDRAVYEQYF.

The chain joins TRBV7-8 to TRBJ2-7, with D perhaps matching TRBD2 (6 bases). The CDR3 runs 18 residues. V lost 1 base and J lost 1, with 20 bases in between. Germline V gene data show CDR1 as SGHVS and CDR2 as FQNEAQ. In DNA, the CDR3 is TGTGCCAGCAGCTTAGGAGGACGGTCGGGAGAGGGATCCTACGAGCAGTACTTC. Its protein product is CASSLGGRSGEGSYEQYF.

The V gene is TRBV5-1, the J gene TRBJ2-3; 7 bases are a match to TRBD2. Losses at the gene ends were 5 bases for V and 4 bases for J; bases not matched to a gene: 7. The CDR3 is 14 amino acids. CDR1 and CDR2 from the germline V gene are SGHRS and YFSETQ. CDR3 sequence (DNA): TGCGCCAGCAGACAAGGACTAGTTTCAGATACGCAGTATTTT. As protein: CASRQGLVSDTQYF.

The gene calls are TRBV21-1 and TRBJ2-7; TRBD2, the table's D call, lacks a check against the DNA. TRBV21-1 is a pseudogene locus. The CDR3 is made up of 16 amino acids. CDR3 in amino acids: CASSSRSSGRFYEQYF. Written as DNA, the CDR3 is TGTGCCAGCAGCAGCCGATCTAGCGGGAGGTTCTACGAGCAGTACTTC.

This clone was detected once. The genes are TRBV25-1 and TRBJ1-1; no definite D call. The CDR3 loop spans 13 amino acids. Per germline, CDR1 MGHDK and CDR2 SYGVNS. V dropped 4 bases and J dropped 2 bases, with 8 bases sitting between them. This CDR3 is CASSVSINTEAFF. CDR3 in DNA: TGTGCCAGCAGTGTATCCATCAACACTGAAGCTTTCTTT.

The chain carries TRBV4-2 and TRBJ2-5; TRBD2 agrees at 10 bases. The V and J ends lost 0 bases and 5 bases, in that order; junction bases with no gene match: 6. The germline V gene encodes CDR1 LGHNA and CDR2 YNFKEQ. This CDR3 is built from 16 residues. CDR3 sequence reads: CASSQEASGSWETQYF. CDR3 sequence (DNA): TGTGCCAGCAGCCAAGAAGCTAGCGGGAGTTGGGAGACCCAGTACTTC.

The chain combines TRBV28 with TRBJ2-1, with D perhaps TRBD1 or TRBD2 (5 bases each). The CDR3 totals 16 residues. V dropped 2 bases and J dropped 2 bases, with 13 bases sitting between them. Germline values: CDR1 MDHEN, CDR2 SYDVKM. DNA of the CDR3: TGTGCCAGCAGTTTAGGGACCGGGCCCACCTACAATGAGCAGTTCTTC. Residues: CASSLGTGPTYNEQFF.

This rearrangement joins TRBV7-9 to TRBJ2-5, with TRBD1 matching over 10 bases. Germline assignment: CDR1 SEHNR and CDR2 FQNEAQ (reference sequence). V lost 4 bases, J lost 3 bases, and 2 bases stayed unmatched. CDR3 length: 14 residues. In nucleotides, the CDR3 is TGTGCCAGCAGCTCTGGACAGGGGGAAGAGACCCAGTACTTC. This codes for CASSSGQGEETQYF.

The V gene is TRBV7-3, the J gene TRBJ1-1; the D is unclear. Germline lookup yields CDR1 SGHTA and CDR2 FQGTGA. CDR3 size: 13 residues. The germline V and J ends were trimmed by 5 bases and 3 bases, with 10 bases remaining between them. The chain's CDR3 is CASSQTSDTEAFF. The CDR3, as DNA: TGTGCCAGCAGCCAAACCTCGGACACTGAAGCTTTCTTT.